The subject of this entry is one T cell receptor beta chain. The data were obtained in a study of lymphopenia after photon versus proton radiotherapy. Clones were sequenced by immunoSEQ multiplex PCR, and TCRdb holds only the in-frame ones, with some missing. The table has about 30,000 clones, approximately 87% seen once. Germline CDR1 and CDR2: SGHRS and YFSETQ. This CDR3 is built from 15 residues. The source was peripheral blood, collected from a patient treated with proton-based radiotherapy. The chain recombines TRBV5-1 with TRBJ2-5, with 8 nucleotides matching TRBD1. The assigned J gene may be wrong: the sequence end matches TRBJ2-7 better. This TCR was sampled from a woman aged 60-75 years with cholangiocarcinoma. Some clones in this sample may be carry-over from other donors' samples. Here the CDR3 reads CASSGFGTGRHEQYF. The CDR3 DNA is TGCGCCAGCAGCGGATTCGGGACAGGTCGACACGAGCAGTACTTC.